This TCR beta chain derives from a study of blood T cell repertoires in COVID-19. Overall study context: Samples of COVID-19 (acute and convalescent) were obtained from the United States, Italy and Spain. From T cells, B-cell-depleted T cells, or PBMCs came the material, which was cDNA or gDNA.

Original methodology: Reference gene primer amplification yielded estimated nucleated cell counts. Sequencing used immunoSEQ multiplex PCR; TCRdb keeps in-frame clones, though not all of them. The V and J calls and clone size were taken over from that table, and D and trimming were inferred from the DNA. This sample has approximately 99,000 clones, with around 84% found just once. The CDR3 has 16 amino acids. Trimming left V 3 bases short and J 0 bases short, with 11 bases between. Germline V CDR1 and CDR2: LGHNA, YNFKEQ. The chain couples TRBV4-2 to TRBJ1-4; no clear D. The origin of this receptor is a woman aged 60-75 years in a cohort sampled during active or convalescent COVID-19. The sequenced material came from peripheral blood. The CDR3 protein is CASSQGGFPTNEKLFF. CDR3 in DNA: TGTGCCAGCAGCCAGGGAGGGTTCCCAACTAATGAAAAACTGTTTTTT.